Presented here are 10 T cell receptor beta chains from one specimen sequenced in a study of cytomegalovirus exposure and HLA in healthy donors. Sequencing used immunoSEQ multiplex PCR; TCRdb keeps in-frame clones, though not all of them. Altogether around 150,000 clones are present, roughly 80% being singletons, with the ten largest covering around 2.4%. Input material: PBMCs. The receptors stem from a young man in good health and CMV-seropositive.

The chain is built from TRBV6-1 and TRBJ2-3; 9 bases are shared with TRBD2. V dropped 6 bases and J dropped 3; count of bases not matched to a gene: 7. The CDR3 sequence is 15 residues long. CDR1 MNHNS and CDR2 SASEGT come from the germline V gene. DNA of the CDR3: TGTGCCAGCAGCGTGACCGCGGGGGGGACAGATACGCAGTATTTT. This translates into CASSVTAGGTDTQYF.

This sequence joins TRBV7-2 and TRBJ1-6; possibly TRBD1 for D (5 bases). The CDR3 is made up of 15 amino acids. The ends were cut back, 1 base at V and 6 bases at J, with 10 bases in the middle. Germline V gene data show CDR1 as SGHTA and CDR2 as FQGNSA. The CDR3 loop is CASSLVQGGNSPLHF. As DNA, the CDR3 is TGTGCCAGCAGCTTAGTGCAGGGCGGTAATTCACCCCTCCACTTT.

The V gene is TRBV27, the J gene TRBJ1-2, with 7 positions matching TRBD1. With V trimmed by 3 bases and J by 4 bases, 8 bases remained unmatched. CDR1 and CDR2 from the germline V gene are MNHEY and SMNVEV (reference sequence). The CDR3 is made up of 15 amino acids. CDR3 sequence: CASSFRGTDGYGYTF. In DNA, the CDR3 is TGTGCCAGCAGTTTCCGCGGGACAGACGGCTATGGCTACACCTTC.

The chain couples TRBV4-3 to TRBJ2-2, with D unresolved. CDR1 LGHNA and CDR2 YSLEER come from the germline V gene. This CDR3 region has 16 residues. Trimming took off 1 base at V and 6 bases at J, with 15 bases between the two ends. CDR3 sequence (DNA): TGCGCCAGCAGCCAAGCATATCTAGACTGGTCCGGGGAGCTGTTTTTT. Translating it yields CASSQAYLDWSGELFF.

The chain is built from TRBV19 and TRBJ1-2; 12 nucleotides line up with TRBD1. V lost 5 bases, J lost 4 bases, and 17 bases stayed unmatched. The CDR3 is made up of 19 amino acids. Germline CDR1 is LNHDA and CDR2 is SQIVND (reference sequence). The CDR3 region is CASSPRPGQGAPKGYGYTF. CDR3 nucleotides: TGTGCCAGTAGTCCCCGACCGGGACAGGGGGCGCCTAAAGGCTATGGCTACACCTTC.

This chain joins TRBV11-2 and TRBJ2-1, with D possibly matching TRBD2 (5 bases). The CDR3 has 14 amino acids. The V gene lost 7 bases and the J gene lost 0 bases, with 10 bases spanning the gap. Per the germline V gene, CDR1 is SGHAT and CDR2 is FQNNGV. This CDR3 is CASTQADSYNEQFF. The CDR3 DNA reads TGTGCCAGCACCCAAGCGGACTCCTACAATGAGCAGTTCTTC.

This chain connects TRBV6-1 to TRBJ2-1; D possibly corresponds to TRBD1 (6 bases). The CDR3 has 15 amino acids. The V end was cut by 7 bases, the J end by 7 bases, with 20 bases between. CDR1 is MNHNS and CDR2 is SASEGT in the germline V gene. The CDR3: CASIDGRQRGNEQFF. The DNA of the CDR3 is TGTGCCAGCATTGATGGACGGCAAAGGGGGAATGAGCAGTTCTTC.

The chain recombines TRBV9 with TRBJ2-2; 7 bases are shared with TRBD2. CDR3 size: 15 residues. Germline lookup yields CDR1 SGDLS and CDR2 YYNGEE. After removal of 2 bases from V and 0 bases from J, the junction contained 1 base not matched to a gene. In nucleotides, the CDR3 is TGTGCCAGCAGCGTCCTAGCGGCGAACACCGGGGAGCTGTTTTTT. It encodes CASSVLAANTGELFF.

This chain joins TRBV7-9 and TRBJ2-7; no definite D call. Germline values: CDR1 SEHNR, CDR2 FQNEAQ (reference sequence). Trimming took off 2 bases at V and 8 bases at J, with 7 bases between the two ends. CDR3 length equals 11 residues. The CDR3 sequence is CASSLQEKQYF. The DNA of the CDR3 is TGTGCCAGCAGCTTACAGGAAAAGCAGTACTTC.

The V and J genes are TRBV5-1 and TRBJ2-3; 13 positions agree with TRBD2. The CDR3 sequence is 16 residues long. Germline assignment: CDR1 SGHRS and CDR2 YFSETQ. V gave up 2 bases and J gave up 5 bases; unmatched junction bases: 5. The CDR3 coding sequence is TGCGCCAGCAGCTTCGGGACTAGCGGGGCGGAAGATACGCAGTATTTT. This translates into CASSFGTSGAEDTQYF.